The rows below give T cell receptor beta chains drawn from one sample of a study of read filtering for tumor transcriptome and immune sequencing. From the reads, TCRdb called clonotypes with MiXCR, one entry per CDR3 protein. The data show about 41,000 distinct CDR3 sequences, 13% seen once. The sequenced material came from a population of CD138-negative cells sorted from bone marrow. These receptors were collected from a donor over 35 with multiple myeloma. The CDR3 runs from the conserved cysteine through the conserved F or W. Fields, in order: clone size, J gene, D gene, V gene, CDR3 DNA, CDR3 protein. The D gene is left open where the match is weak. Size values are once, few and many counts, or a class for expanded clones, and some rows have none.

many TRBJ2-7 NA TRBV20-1 TGCAGTGCTAGAGACTTCACGGGCGAGCAGTACTTC CSARDFTGEQYF
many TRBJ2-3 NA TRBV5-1 TGCGCCACCGGAGGAGGAGCGGTCACAGATACGCAGTATTTT CATGGGAVTDTQYF
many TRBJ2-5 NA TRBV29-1 TGCAGCGTTGACAGGGTGGATAAAGAGACCCAGTACTTC CSVDRVDKETQYF
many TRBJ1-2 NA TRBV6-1 TGTGCCAGCAGTCCCCGGACGGAGTATGGCTACACCTTC CASSPRTEYGYTF
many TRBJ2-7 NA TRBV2 TGTGCCAGCAGTGAGGGGCTAGCCTCCTACGAGCAGTACTTC CASSEGLASYEQYF
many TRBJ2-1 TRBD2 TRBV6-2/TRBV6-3 TGTGCCAGCGCCCGACATAGCGGGGGGCCCAATGAGCAGTTCTTC CASARHSGGPNEQFF
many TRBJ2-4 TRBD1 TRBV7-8 TGTGCCAGCAGCCCACGACAGGGTTTGGACAAAAACATTCAGTACTTC CASSPRQGLDKNIQYF
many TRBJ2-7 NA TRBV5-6 TGTGCCAGCAGCCGGGCCTACGAGCAGTACTTC CASSRAYEQYF
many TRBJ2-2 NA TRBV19 TGTGCCATAGCGGAGCGGAACACCGGGGAGCTGTTTTTT CAIAERNTGELFF
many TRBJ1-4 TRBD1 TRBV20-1 TGCAGTGCTAGTGGACAGGGTGAAAAACTGTTTTTT CSASGQGEKLFF
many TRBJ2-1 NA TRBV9 TGTGCCAGCAGCAGACAGACCGAGAGCTCCTACAATGAGCAGTTCTTC CASSRQTESSYNEQFF
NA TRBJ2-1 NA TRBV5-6 TGTGCCAGCAGCCTTAGCGGAGGAGGATTCAGTGAGGAGTTCTTC CASSLSGGGFSEEFF
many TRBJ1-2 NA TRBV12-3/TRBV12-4 TGTGCCAGCAGTCCCGGCAGCTCGTATGGCTACACCTTC CASSPGSSYGYTF
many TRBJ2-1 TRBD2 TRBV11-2 TGTGCCAGCAGCTTCCCTAACCCCCTAGCGGGAGGGCGCAATGAGCAGTTCTTC CASSFPNPLAGGRNEQFF
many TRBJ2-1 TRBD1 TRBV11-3 TGTGCCAGCAGCCTCGGGACAGGGGGCTATGAGCAGTTCTTC CASSLGTGGYEQFF
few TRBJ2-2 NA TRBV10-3 TGTGCCATCAGTGAAACAGCGAACACCGGGGAGCTGTTTTTT CAISETANTGELFF
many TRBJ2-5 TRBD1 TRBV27 TGTGCCAGCAGTTCCACGCCCGACAGGGTCGAGACCCAGTACTTC CASSSTPDRVETQYF
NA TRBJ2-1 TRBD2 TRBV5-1 TGCGCCAGCAGCCCAGCGGGAGTTACCTACAATGAGCAGTTCTTC CASSPAGVTYNEQFF
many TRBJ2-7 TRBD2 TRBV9 TGTGCCAGCAGCCCCGGGACTAGCGGGAGATACGAGCAGTACTTC CASSPGTSGRYEQYF
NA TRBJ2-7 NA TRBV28 TGTGCCAGCAGTGTAGGGGTCTACGAGCAGTACTTC CASSVGVYEQYF
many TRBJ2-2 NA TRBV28 TGTGCCAGCAGTTTAACAGTCGGGGAGCTGTTTTTT CASSLTVGELFF
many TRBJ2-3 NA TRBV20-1 TGCAGTGCTAGAGATGGAGCCGAGTCGGCAGATACGCAGTATTTT CSARDGAESADTQYF
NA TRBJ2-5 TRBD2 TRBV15 TGTGCCACCAGCAGAGCATTAGCGGGAGGGCGAGAGACCCAGTACTTC CATSRALAGGRETQYF
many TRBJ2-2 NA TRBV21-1 TGTGCCAGCAGCAAAGTCGGGGACATTCCTACCGGGGAGCTGTTTTTT CASSKVGDIPTGELFF
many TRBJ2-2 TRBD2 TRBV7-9 TGTGCCAGCAGCTCGACTAGCGGGAGGGCGATTTTCGCCGGGGAGCTGTTTTTT CASSSTSGRAIFAGELFF
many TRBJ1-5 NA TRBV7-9 TGTGCCAGCAGCTTAGGCGGCACAGGGACCGTCAATCAGCCCCAGCATTTT CASSLGGTGTVNQPQHF
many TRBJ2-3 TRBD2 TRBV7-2 TGTGCCAGCAGCCAGACTAGCGGGGCTACAGATACGCAGTATTTT CASSQTSGATDTQYF
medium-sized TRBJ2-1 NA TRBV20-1 TGCAGTGCTCTGGTCGACAATGAGCAGTTCTTC CSALVDNEQFF
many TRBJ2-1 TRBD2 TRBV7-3 TGTGCCAGCAGCTCGGCCACTAGCGGGAGCAATGAGCAGTTCTTC CASSSATSGSNEQFF
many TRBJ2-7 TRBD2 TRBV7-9 TGTGCCAGCAGCTTATCCGGGAGGGCCTACGAGCAGTACTTC CASSLSGRAYEQYF
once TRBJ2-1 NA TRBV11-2 TGTGCCAGCACCCCAAGGGTAGCGGTTAACAATGAGCAGTTCTTC CASTPRVAVNNEQFF
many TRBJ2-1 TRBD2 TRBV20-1 TGCAGTGCTATAGGAGCGGGGTCCCGAGGGAATGAGCAGTTCTTC CSAIGAGSRGNEQFF
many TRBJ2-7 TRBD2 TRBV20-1 TGCAGTGCTGGGGGGACTAGCGGGAGCGCCTACGAGCAGTACTTC CSAGGTSGSAYEQYF
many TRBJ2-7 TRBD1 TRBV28 TGTGCCAGCAGAACTGACAGGGAATACGAGCAGTACTTC CASRTDREYEQYF
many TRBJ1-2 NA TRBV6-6 TGTGCCAGCAGTCTGGACAGCCCACTTCCATATGGCTACACCTTC CASSLDSPLPYGYTF
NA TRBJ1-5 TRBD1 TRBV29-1 TGCAGCGTTGACTTCCTGACAGGGGCGAAACCTTCCAATCTGCCCCAGCATTTT CSVDFLTGAKPSNLPQHF
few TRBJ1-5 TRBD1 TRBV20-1 TGCAGTGCCGGACAGGAGAATGGGAATCAGCCCCAGCATTTT CSAGQENGNQPQHF
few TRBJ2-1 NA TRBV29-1 TGCAGCGTTGAGGAGGGACATCTGAGCATTGAGCAGTTCTTC CSVEEGHLSIEQFF
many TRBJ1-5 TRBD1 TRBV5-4 TGTGCCAGCAGCGAGGGACAGGGAAGCAATCAGCCCCAGCATTTT CASSEGQGSNQPQHF
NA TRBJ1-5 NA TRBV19 TGTACCAGTCACCGGGGGGAGGGCCTCGATCAGCCCCAGCATTTT CTSHRGEGLDQPQHF
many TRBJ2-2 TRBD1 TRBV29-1 TGCAGCGTTGGAATCGGCAGGGGGATTTCCGGGGAGCTGTTTTTT CSVGIGRGISGELFF
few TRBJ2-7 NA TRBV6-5 TGTGCCAGCAGTTCCCGAGGACTTTTATCCTACGAGCAGTACTTC CASSSRGLLSYEQYF
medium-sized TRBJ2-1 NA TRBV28 TGTGCCAGCAGCGGGGGCAGGTTGGTCTACAATGAGCAGTTCTTC CASSGGRLVYNEQFF
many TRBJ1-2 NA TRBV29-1 TGCAGCCTGGGGGACCTAAGAGGCTATGGCTACACCTTC CSLGDLRGYGYTF
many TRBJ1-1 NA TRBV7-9 TGTGCCAGCAGCCCGCCTATGACTGCCGGAACTGAAGCTTTCTTT CASSPPMTAGTEAFF
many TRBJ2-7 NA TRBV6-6 TGTGCCAGCAGAACCGTCACCCACCGCTCTAACTACGAGCAGTACTTC CASRTVTHRSNYEQYF
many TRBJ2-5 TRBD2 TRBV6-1 TGTGCCAGCAGTGAAGTGCCCGTCGGGAGGGTAACGAGTGGGACCCAGTACTTC CASSEVPVGRVTSGTQYF
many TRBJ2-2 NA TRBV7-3 TGTGCCAGCAGCTCCACCCTACGGGGGAGGACCGGGGAGCTGTTTTTT CASSSTLRGRTGELFF
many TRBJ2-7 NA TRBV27 TGTGCCAGCAGTTTAGGGCCTCTATCCTACGAGCAGTACTTC CASSLGPLSYEQYF